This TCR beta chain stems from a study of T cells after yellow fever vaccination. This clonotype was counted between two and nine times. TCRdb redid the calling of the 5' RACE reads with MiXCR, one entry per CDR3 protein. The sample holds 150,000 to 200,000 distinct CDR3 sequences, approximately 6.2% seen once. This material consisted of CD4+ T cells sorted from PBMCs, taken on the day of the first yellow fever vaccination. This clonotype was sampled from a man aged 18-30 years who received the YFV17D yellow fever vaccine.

The CDR3: CASSLRGGGASETQYF. CDR3 sequence (DNA): TGTGCCAGCAGCCTCCGGGGCGGGGGGGCGTCAGAGACCCAGTACTTC. This chain joins TRBV9 and TRBJ2-5, with 9 bases matching TRBD2. This CDR3 is built from 16 residues. Trimming cost V 4 bases and J 4 bases; bases outside gene matches: 11. Germline-derived CDR1 and CDR2 are SGDLS and YYNGEE.